This T cell receptor beta chain is from a study of spatial heterogeneity in lung cancer. At the level of the study: Detection consistently captured more beta-chain sequences than alpha-chain sequences. Combinations of a unique TCR and a UMI were tallied in raw reads, and on average each appeared more than ten times. Study outcomes and limitations: TCRs found ubiquitously expanded in tumor appeared in blood more at resection than at follow-up.

The CDR3 spans 15 residues. Germline-derived CDR1 and CDR2 are SGHAT and FQNNGV. The V end was cut by 1 base, the J end by 7 bases, with 13 bases between. The time point was: sample taken at primary tumor resection. Extraction of whole RNA from tumor, nontumor lung or frozen PBMC preceded unsorted sequencing. Unique molecular identifiers tagged every individual TCR cDNA molecule. TCRdb reprocessed the 5' RACE reads via MiXCR and lists one record per CDR3 protein. The sample has 50,000 or so distinct CDR3 sequences; 10% to 15% are singletons. Note on this clonotype: Its antigen is not identified.

The chain links TRBV11-2 to TRBJ2-2; D may be TRBD1 or TRBD2 (6 bases each). Sample: PBMCs, taken at surgery. The clonotype comes from a female donor with early-stage non-small cell lung cancer. CDR3 in DNA: TGTGCCAGCAGCTTAGGGTCCGGGGGCGGCGGGGAGCTGTTTTTT. It yields the protein CASSLGSGGGGELFF. The entire variable domain, with the rest obtained from reference TRBV11-2 and TRBJ2-2, is as follows: EAGVAQSPRYKIIEKRQSVAFWCNPISGHATLYWYQQILGQGPKLLIQFQNNGVVDDSQLPKDRFSAERLKGVDSTLKIQPAKLEDSAVYLCASSLGSGGGGELFFGEGSRLTVL.